This record concerns one T cell receptor (beta chain) sequence. This record comes from a study of T cell responses to AZD1222 COVID-19 vaccine. The method was immunoSEQ multiplex PCR; TCRdb's version includes in-frame clones alone and lacks a portion of them. The sample contains 160,000 or so clones, 88% of which appear only once. The clonotype originates from an adult who received the AZD1222 COVID-19 vaccine. Sequenced material: peripheral blood, taken 28 days after the second AZD1222 dose.

The CDR3 DNA sequence: TGTGCCAGCAGCTATGACAGTGCCTCTGGAAACACCATATATTTT. It encodes CASSYDSASGNTIYF. This sequence joins TRBV7-2 and TRBJ1-3, with TRBD1 as a possible D gene (5 bases). V was cut by 4 bases and J by 0 bases, with 10 bases left in between. Germline V gene data show CDR1 as SGHTA and CDR2 as FQGNSA. The CDR3 is made up of 15 amino acids.